The entry below gives a single TCR beta chain sequence along with its context. Its antigen remains unidentified. Base qualities are missing; no much larger clone stands one base away. The immunoSEQ Assay, a bias-controlled multiplex PCR, was used to amplify TCRbeta CDR3 regions from genomic DNA. Per the original workflow: The number of nucleated cells in each sample was estimated from the amplification of reference gene primers within the assay. To quantify the absolute abundance of each unique TCRbeta CDR3 rearrangement, sequence reads were collapsed and filtered. For each sample, productive Simpson clonality was calculated by taking the square root of Simpson's diversity index across productive rearrangements. The table was pulled from immuneACCESS by TCRdb, which kept in-frame rearrangements only. Such tables lose some clones; where checked, under half of the loss comes from unresolved V genes, and the rest has no known cause. V, J and clone size derive from that table, while D and trimming were established from the DNA sequence. The sample contains over 85,000 clones, about 85% of them found a single time. The ten largest clones represent approximately 5% of the sample.

This specimen comes from a study of blood T cell repertoires in COVID-19 (dated by TCRdb to 2020 to 2021). A note on the overall study: Samples from collaborators originated in the United States, Italy and Spain and spanned both the acute and convalescent phases of COVID-19. A de-identified subject ID, COVID-19 status, age in years and sex were almost always included in the sample metadata. The prospective study material was composed of cDNA or gDNA derived from T cells, B-cell-depleted T cells, or PBMCs. The repertoires were released in a freely available public database meant as a resource for research on the immune response to SARS-CoV-2. Where available, HLA class I and class II types were taken from metadata supplied by the sample provider and were not determined by assay-based typing. Samples were obtained from the ongoing ImmuneRACE study (first 160 participants) and from approximately 1,200 subjects provided by 6 global collaborators. Deeply sampled blood TCRbeta repertoires from subjects exposed to, actively infected with, or recovered from COVID-19 were included in the dataset.

The investigation overall reported the following: The amount of clinical and demographic metadata varied by source and participant and was provided uncurated.

Whole blood was collected in K2EDTA tubes by collaborating institutions according to the institutions' own protocols. For TCRbeta analysis, collaborators shipped samples in one of three forms: frozen whole blood, isolated PBMCs, or DNA extracted from either of those sample types. The CDR3 sequence holds 14 residues, the cysteine and phenylalanine included. The entry retains the CDR3 DNA only, 42 bases that are in frame from base 1. The germline V gene (reference sequence) specifies LNHDA as CDR1 and SQIVND as CDR2. Relative to germline, V is 5 bases shorter and J is 6 bases shorter, with 14 bases between their ends.

The TCR originated in a human donor in a cohort sampled during active COVID-19. The sample comprised peripheral blood. Recombination linked TRBV19 to TRBJ1-5; the D segment could be TRBD1, given 5 matching bases. The CDR3 protein: CASSPGGGGQPQHF. The DNA is TGTGCCAGTAGTCCCGGGGGGGGAGGTCAGCCCCAGCATTTT.